The 8 T cell receptor beta chains given below trace back to one sample, sequenced in a study of cytotoxic CD8 clonotypes in ibrutinib-treated CLL. Sequenced by immunoSEQ multiplex PCR; TCRdb stores in-frame clones only, minus some. Of tens of thousands of clones listed, 79% are singletons. The starting material was PBMCs, obtained after 12 months of ibrutinib treatment. These receptors were obtained from a human donor with chronic lymphocytic leukemia.

The chain is built from TRBV7-2 and TRBJ1-1, with a possible D match to TRBD1 (6 bases). Germline V gene data show CDR1 as SGHTA and CDR2 as FQGNSA. Trimming took off 5 bases at V and 3 bases at J, with 13 bases between the two ends. The CDR3 runs to 14 residues. The CDR3 nucleotides read TGTGCCAGCAGCCGGGGGGGCTCCGACACTGAAGCTTTCTTT. Encoded protein: CASSRGGSDTEAFF.

Only one count was recorded for this clone. This chain uses TRBV19 with TRBJ2-3; 9 nucleotides agree with TRBD1. Germline trimming cut 4 bases from V and 6 bases from J; bases unmatched to any gene: 11. Germline values: CDR1 LNHDA, CDR2 SQIVND (reference sequence). The CDR3 runs 16 residues. CDR3 nucleotide sequence: TGTGCCAGTAGTACCGCGGGACAGGGAGTAGGGGATACGCAGTATTTT. It is translated as CASSTAGQGVGDTQYF.

The rearrangement links TRBV9 to TRBJ2-7, with 7 bases aligning to TRBD1. The CDR3 is 15 amino acids. V lost 2 bases, J lost 1 base, and 6 bases stayed unmatched. The germline V gene encodes CDR1 SGDLS and CDR2 YYNGEE. CDR3 protein: CASSVGQGVSYEQYF. CDR3 coding DNA: TGTGCCAGCAGCGTTGGGCAGGGGGTATCCTACGAGCAGTACTTC.

The CDR3 loop reads CASSLRAETYNEQFF. Here the CDR3 DNA reads TGTGCCAGCAGCCTACGGGCAGAAACCTACAATGAGCAGTTCTTC. The rearrangement uses TRBV6-6 and TRBJ2-1; unclear D gene. CDR1 and CDR2 from the germline V gene are MNHNY and SVGAGI (reference sequence). The CDR3 runs to 15 residues. Trimming removed 6 bases from V and 2 bases from J, with 14 bases in between.

V and J are TRBV28 and TRBJ2-3; D remains ambiguous. The CDR3 contains 13 residues. CDR1 is MDHEN, CDR2 SYDVKM, per germline. Trimming left V 4 bases short and J 0 bases short, with 5 bases between. The CDR3 sequence: CASSSPSTDTQYF. CDR3 coding DNA: TGTGCCAGCAGTTCCCCGAGCACAGATACGCAGTATTTT.

This chain links TRBV7-2 with TRBJ2-3, with TRBD2 matching 7 bases. Germline trimming cut 2 bases from V and 9 bases from J; bases unmatched to any gene: 2. CDR3 length equals 12 residues. Germline V CDR1 and CDR2: SGHTA, FQGNSA. The chain's CDR3 is CASSLLAATQYF. CDR3 nucleotides: TGTGCCAGCAGCTTACTAGCGGCCACGCAGTATTTT.

This sequence joins TRBV11-2 and TRBJ2-2, with D possibly matching TRBD1 (7 bases). Trimming removed 11 bases at V and 2 bases at J, with 15 bases between. Per the germline V gene, CDR1 is SGHAT and CDR2 is FQNNGV. CDR3 length equals 14 residues. The CDR3 DNA reads as TGTGCCTCCAGGGGGGACAGAAACACCGGGGAGCTGTTTTTT. Residues: CASRGDRNTGELFF.

The V and J genes are TRBV27 and TRBJ2-7; 7 nucleotides agree with TRBD2. Losses at the gene ends were 3 bases for V and 0 bases for J; bases not matched to a gene: 8. Per the germline V gene, CDR1 is MNHEY and CDR2 is SMNVEV (reference sequence). The CDR3 is 16 amino acids. CDR3 region: CASSLGRGGTSYEQYF. The CDR3 DNA is TGTGCCAGCAGTTTGGGGAGGGGCGGAACCTCCTACGAGCAGTACTTC.